These 28 T cell receptor beta chains were all obtained from the same sample, sequenced in a study of T cells after yellow fever vaccination. TCRdb analysed the 5' RACE reads with MiXCR anew, one entry per CDR3 protein. This table holds around 330,000 distinct CDR3 sequences, around 4% found once. This specimen consisted of PBMCs, obtained on the day of the yellow fever booster vaccination. These receptors all stem from a man younger than 35 who received the YFV17D yellow fever vaccine.

In its sample, this clonotype was seen many times. The genes are TRBV25-1 and TRBJ1-5; the match to TRBD1 covers 7 bases. There are 14 residues in the CDR3. Trimming took 3 bases from V and 9 from J; bases not matched to a gene: 8. Per germline, CDR1 MGHDK and CDR2 SYGVNS. The CDR3 here is CASSDTGDRVPQHF. In DNA form, the CDR3 reads TGTGCCAGCAGTGACACAGGGGACCGCGTGCCCCAGCATTTT.

This clonotype has ten or more counts. This chain uses TRBV6-2 or TRBV6-3 with TRBJ1-5; 8 bases agree with TRBD1. This CDR3 is 14 amino acids long. J lost 4 bases, V lost 4 bases, and 3 bases had no gene match. Per the germline V gene, CDR1 is MNHEY and CDR2 is SVGEGT. CDR3 in amino acids: CASSSGQENQPQHF. Here the CDR3 DNA reads TGTGCCAGCAGTTCGGGACAGGAAAATCAGCCCCAGCATTTT.

Concerning this clonotype: This could be a read error, since a much larger clone is one nucleotide away. The CDR3 DNA sequence: TGTGCCAGCAGCTCGGTGGAGAACCAGTACTTC. This encodes CASSSVENQYF. The chain combines TRBV11-1 with TRBJ2-5; D not resolved. The CDR3 has 11 residues. In germline, CDR1 is SGHAT, CDR2 FQDESV (reference sequence).

The rearrangement joins TRBV7-2 to TRBJ2-3; D gene uncertain. The CDR3 loop spans 14 amino acids. The germline V gene has CDR1 SGHTA and CDR2 FQGNSA. The V gene lost 5 bases and the J gene lost 11 bases, with 20 bases spanning the gap. The CDR3, as DNA: TGTGCCAGCAGCCCCACTGCGGCTACAGTGGGGCAGTATTTT. Its translation is CASSPTAATVGQYF.

The J gene is TRBJ2-7, the V gene TRBV27; D possibly corresponds to TRBD1 (6 bases). Trimming stripped 5 bases from V and 4 bases from J, with 15 bases between. CDR3 length: 14 amino acids. Germline V gene lookup returns CDR1 MNHEY and CDR2 SMNVEV (reference sequence). CDR3 nucleotides: TGTGCCAGCAGTGTGGGACAATTAAGTTACGAGCAGTACTTC. Amino acid sequence: CASSVGQLSYEQYF.

This clonotype turned up a few times. The rearrangement uses TRBV5-6 and TRBJ2-3, with D perhaps matching TRBD1 (6 bases). The V and J ends lost 1 base and 14 bases respectively, with 20 bases between them. CDR3 size: 14 residues. Germline V gives CDR1 SGHDT, CDR2 YYEEEE. CDR3 bases: TGTGCCAGCAGCTTGTCGGTCACGGCATCCAGGGGGTATTTT. The encoded protein is CASSLSVTASRGYF.

This clonotype was recorded many times. The V call is TRBV28, the J call TRBJ2-7; D is possibly TRBD1 (6 bases). Trimming took off 2 bases at V and 2 bases at J, with 7 bases between the two ends. Germline V CDR1 and CDR2: MDHEN, SYDVKM. The CDR3 length is 13 residues. CDR3 residues: CASSLPGAYEQYV. The CDR3 region has the DNA TGTGCCAGCAGTTTACCAGGGGCCTACGAGCAGTACGTC.

This clonotype was recorded at least ten times. This chain connects TRBV15 to TRBJ1-5, with TRBD1 as a possible D gene (6 bases). This CDR3 spans 15 amino acids. Germline V gene data show CDR1 as LNHNV and CDR2 as YYDKDF (reference sequence). V lost 3 bases and J 3 bases, leaving 12 bases between the germline ends. CDR3 DNA sequence: TGTGCCACCAGCAGGGGAGGACAGTTCAATCAGCCCCAGCATTTT. Protein: CATSRGGQFNQPQHF.

This clonotype was detected a few times. In nucleotides, the CDR3 is TGTGCCAGCAGAACGACGGGAGCTAACTATGGCTACACCTTC. The encoded protein is CASRTTGANYGYTF. The V and J genes are TRBV5-4 and TRBJ1-2; D is undetermined. The CDR3 runs to 14 residues. The V end was cut by 5 bases, the J end by 0 bases, with 11 bases between. CDR1 is SGHNT, CDR2 YYREEE, per germline (reference sequence).

This clonotype was recorded at least ten times. J is TRBJ2-3 and V is TRBV5-6; TRBD2 might be the D (7 bases). V was trimmed by 4 bases and J by 2 bases, leaving 20 bases between them. Germline V CDR1 and CDR2: SGHDT, YYEEEE. The CDR3 has 17 amino acids. Written as DNA, the CDR3 is TGTGCCAGCAGCGGGGGGCGACTAGCAGTTTTCACAGATACGCAGTATTTT. Its translation is CASSGGRLAVFTDTQYF.

This sequence joins TRBV5-1 and TRBJ2-2; a possible D gene is TRBD1 (6 bases). V was trimmed by 0 bases and J by 4 bases, leaving 13 bases between them. The germline V gene encodes CDR1 SGHRS and CDR2 YFSETQ. The CDR3 has 16 residues. CDR3 sequence: CASSLGQAVSTGELFF. CDR3 bases: TGCGCCAGCAGCTTGGGACAGGCAGTTAGCACCGGGGAGCTGTTTTTT.

This clonotype has only a few counts. This chain connects TRBV6-5 to TRBJ1-5; weak D call: TRBD1 (5 bases). The germline V gene encodes CDR1 MNHEY and CDR2 SVGAGI. The V end lost 6 bases, the J end lost 3 bases, and 15 bases lay between the germline ends. The CDR3 contains 15 residues. The CDR3 here is CASRRDGETNQPQHF. The CDR3 nucleotides are TGTGCCAGCAGACGGGACGGGGAGACCAATCAGCCCCAGCATTTT.

Regarding this clonotype: At one end the junction does not follow the germline gene, possibly because of a read error. The chain carries TRBV5-6 and TRBJ2-1; TRBD2 might be the D (6 bases). Germline V CDR1 and CDR2: SGHDT, YYEEEE. CDR3 length equals 13 residues. The CDR3 region has the DNA TGTGCCAGCTGCTTGGTGCGGGGATATGAGCAGTTCTTC. Amino acid sequence: CASCLVRGYEQFF.

The CDR3 reads CATSRVGGTYEQYV. Here the CDR3 DNA reads TGTGCCACCAGCAGAGTCGGGGGGACCTACGAGCAGTACGTC. This sequence joins TRBV15 and TRBJ2-7, with TRBD2 matching 7 bases. CDR3 length: 14 amino acids. CDR1 is LNHNV, CDR2 YYDKDF, per germline (reference sequence). After removal of 1 base from V and 2 bases from J, the junction contained 2 bases not matched to a gene.

Ten or more counts support this clonotype. The chain couples TRBV20-1 to TRBJ2-4; 10 bases are a match to TRBD1. V shed 3 bases and J 3 bases; nucleotides not matched to a gene: 5. CDR1 is DFQATT and CDR2 is SNEGSKA in the germline V gene (reference sequence). The CDR3 covers 15 residues. CDR3 DNA sequence: TGCAGTGCTAGTCGGGACAGGGGAAACAAAAACATTCAGTACTTC. Amino acid sequence: CSASRDRGNKNIQYF.

The chain combines TRBV12-3 or TRBV12-4 with TRBJ1-6; 8 positions match TRBD1. CDR3 length: 13 amino acids. The trim removed 8 bases at V and 8 bases at J, leaving 5 bases unmatched. The CDR3 loop is CASLGQGDSPLHF. CDR3 in DNA: TGTGCCAGCCTCGGACAGGGCGATTCACCCCTCCACTTT.

In its sample, this clonotype was seen many times. This rearrangement joins TRBV6-6 to TRBJ1-1, with D uncertain. The germline CDR1 and CDR2 sequences are MNHNY and SVGAGI (reference sequence). V dropped 2 bases and J dropped 5 bases, with 12 bases sitting between them. This CDR3 is built from 14 residues. The CDR3 loop is CASSYAQMGTEAFF. The CDR3 DNA is TGTGCCAGCAGTTACGCGCAGATGGGGACTGAAGCTTTCTTT.

Only a few counts were recorded for this clonotype. The genes are TRBV7-2 and TRBJ2-1; TRBD1 agrees at 7 bases. V lost 9 bases and J lost 6; bases outside the gene matches: 11. Germline V CDR1 and CDR2: SGHTA, FQGNSA. The CDR3 length is 14 residues. As DNA, the CDR3 is TGTGCCAGTACTAGTGGGGGACAGCTCAATGAGCAGTTCTTC. Its protein product is CASTSGGQLNEQFF.

Ten or more counts support this clonotype. V and J are TRBV11-2 and TRBJ2-3; 8 bases align to TRBD1. J gave up 3 bases and V 4 bases, and 3 bases lay outside the gene matches. CDR3 size: 14 residues. Germline values: CDR1 SGHAT, CDR2 FQNNGV. The CDR3 DNA reads as TGTGCCAGCAGCTGGACAGGGAGAACAGATACGCAGTATTTT. It specifies CASSWTGRTDTQYF.

This clonotype was found many times. This rearrangement joins TRBV9 to TRBJ2-1; tentative D call: TRBD2 (5 bases). Trimming took 0 bases from V and 0 from J, leaving 10 bases between them. Per the germline V gene, CDR1 is SGDLS and CDR2 is YYNGEE. This CDR3 comprises 16 residues. CDR3 in amino acids: CASSVAAEPSYNEQFF. CDR3 coding DNA: TGTGCCAGCAGCGTAGCAGCGGAGCCCTCCTACAATGAGCAGTTCTTC.

There are many counts of this clonotype. Sequence at one end of the junction differs from germline and may be a read error. The rearrangement uses TRBV3-1 and TRBJ1-6, with D maybe TRBD1 (5 bases). The germline gives CDR1 LGHDT, CDR2 YNNKEL (reference sequence). There are 12 residues in the CDR3. The CDR3 nucleotides read TGTGCCAGCAGCTTCACGCAGCGGGACCTAAACTTT. This sequence encodes CASSFTQRDLNF.

This clonotype was recorded at least ten times. The rearrangement uses TRBV5-5 and TRBJ2-7, with a tentative D call TRBD1 (5 bases). This CDR3 spans 15 amino acids. The V gene lost 0 bases and the J gene lost 3 bases, with 13 bases spanning the gap. Germline V CDR1 and CDR2: SGHKS, YYEKEE (reference sequence). The CDR3 loop is CASSLAPDNHYEQYV. In nucleotides, the CDR3 is TGTGCCAGCAGCTTGGCCCCGGACAACCACTACGAGCAGTACGTC.

The table lists this clonotype with a few counts. The rearrangement joins TRBV4-3 to TRBJ1-2; D gene unclear. The CDR3 loop spans 15 amino acids. Per germline, CDR1 LGHNA and CDR2 YSLEER. V gave up 0 bases and J gave up 0 bases, with 8 bases separating them. The CDR3 sequence is CASSQESSSNYGYTF. Written as DNA, the CDR3 is TGCGCCAGCAGCCAAGAGAGTAGTTCTAACTATGGCTACACCTTC.

A few counts support this clonotype. The chain has TRBV7-2 and TRBJ1-5; D call uncertain. CDR3 length equals 15 residues. V shed 2 bases and J shed 6 bases, with 14 bases lying between them. The germline V gene has CDR1 SGHTA and CDR2 FQGNSA. The CDR3 DNA follows: TGTGCCAGCAGCTTAATGGGTGGAGGGCGTCAGCCCCAGCATTTT. Amino acid sequence: CASSLMGGGRQPQHF.

The sample holds many counts of this clonotype. V is TRBV20-1 and J is TRBJ2-3; TRBD1 matches 7 bases. In germline, CDR1 is DFQATT, CDR2 SNEGSKA (reference sequence). V was pared by 6 bases and J by 2 bases, with 11 bases of the junction left unmatched. This CDR3 is 15 amino acids long. The CDR3 DNA is TGCAGTGCGCCCCCGGGACAGCTATCCACAGATACGCAGTATTTT. This codes for CSAPPGQLSTDTQYF.

In this sample, this clonotype is medium-sized (0.01 to 0.1%). The J gene is TRBJ2-3, the V gene TRBV6-4; 8 nucleotides line up with TRBD2. Germline assignment: CDR1 MRHNA and CDR2 SNTAGT. V shed 2 bases and J 0 bases; nucleotides not matched to a gene: 1. The CDR3 is 15 amino acids. CDR3 sequence (DNA): TGTGCCAGCAGTGACGGACTAGCTAGCACAGATACGCAGTATTTT. Its translation: CASSDGLASTDTQYF.

This clonotype was seen many times. This sequence joins TRBV27 and TRBJ2-2, with D possibly TRBD1 on 5 matching bases. Trimming left V 8 bases short and J 1 base short, with 11 bases between. This CDR3 spans 14 amino acids. Looked up from germline, CDR1 is MNHEY and CDR2 is SMNVEV (reference sequence). CDR3 loop: CASRRGQNTGELFF. CDR3 bases: TGTGCCAGCCGAAGAGGACAGAACACCGGGGAGCTGTTTTTT.

The sample holds a few counts of this clonotype. The rearrangement links TRBV12-3 or TRBV12-4 to TRBJ2-1; D uncertain. The CDR3 totals 11 residues. V dropped 4 bases and J dropped 9 bases, with 7 bases sitting between them. CDR3 coding DNA: TGTGCCAGCAGTTGGTCTTTTGAGCAGTTCTTC. Protein product: CASSWSFEQFF.